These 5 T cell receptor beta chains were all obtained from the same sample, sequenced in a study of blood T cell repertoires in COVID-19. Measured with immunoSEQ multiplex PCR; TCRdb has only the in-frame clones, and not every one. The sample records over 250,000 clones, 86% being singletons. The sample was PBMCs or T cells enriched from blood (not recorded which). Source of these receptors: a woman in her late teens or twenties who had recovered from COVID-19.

In DNA form, the CDR3 reads TGTGCCACAGGGACACGAGATACGCAGTATTTT. This gives the protein CATGTRDTQYF. V usage is TRBV24-1 and J usage is TRBJ2-3; a weak D match, TRBD1 (6 bases). This CDR3 has 11 residues. Germline V gives CDR1 KGHDR, CDR2 SFDVKD. V was cut by 10 bases and J by 5 bases, with 9 bases left in between.

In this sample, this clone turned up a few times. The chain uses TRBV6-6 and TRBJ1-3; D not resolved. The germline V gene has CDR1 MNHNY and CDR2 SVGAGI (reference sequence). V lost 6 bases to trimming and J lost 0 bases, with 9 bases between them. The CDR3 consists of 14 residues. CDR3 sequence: CASSDYSSGNTIYF. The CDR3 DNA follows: TGTGCCAGCAGCGATTACAGCTCTGGAAACACCATATATTTT.

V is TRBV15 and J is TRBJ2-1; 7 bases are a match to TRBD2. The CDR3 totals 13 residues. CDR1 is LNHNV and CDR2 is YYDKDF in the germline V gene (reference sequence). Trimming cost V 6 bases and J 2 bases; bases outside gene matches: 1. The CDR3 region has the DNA TGTGCCACCAGTGGGACTACCTACAATGAGCAGTTCTTC. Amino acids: CATSGTTYNEQFF.

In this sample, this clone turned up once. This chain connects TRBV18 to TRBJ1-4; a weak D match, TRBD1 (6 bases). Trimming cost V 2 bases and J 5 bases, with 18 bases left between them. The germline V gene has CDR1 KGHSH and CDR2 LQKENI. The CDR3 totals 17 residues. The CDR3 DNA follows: TGTGCCAGCTCACCAGTCTCTGCTGGGCAGGGGAATGAAAAACTGTTTTTT. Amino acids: CASSPVSAGQGNEKLFF.

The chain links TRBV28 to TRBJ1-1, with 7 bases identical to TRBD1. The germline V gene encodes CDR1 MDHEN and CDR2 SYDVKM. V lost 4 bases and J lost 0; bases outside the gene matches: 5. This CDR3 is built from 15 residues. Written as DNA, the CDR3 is TGTGCCAGCAGTTATCCGGGACAGCTGAACACTGAAGCTTTCTTT. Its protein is CASSYPGQLNTEAFF.